Below are 28 T cell receptor beta chains sequenced from a single sample in a study of shared clonotypes between healthy human individuals. The protocol was immunoSEQ multiplex PCR, while the TCRdb copy is restricted to in-frame clones and leaves out a portion. The data show 170,000 or so clones, approximately 61% seen once. The sequenced sample was memory CD4+ T cells sorted from blood. Noted subset: CD45RA-negative fraction. The receptors stem from a young man in good health.

V gene TRBV7-2 combines with J gene TRBJ2-1; possible D gene TRBD2, 6 bases. The CDR3 is 16 residues long. The V gene's germline CDR1 is SGHTA and CDR2 FQGNSA. V was trimmed by 3 bases and J by 2 bases, leaving 14 bases between them. The CDR3 DNA is TGTGCCAGCAGCTTTTCGGGAGTACTAACCTACAATGAGCAGTTCTTC. As protein: CASSFSGVLTYNEQFF.

This clone was found once. For the CDR3, the DNA is TGCGCCAGCAGCTTGGATGGCGGACAATATGGCTACACCTTC. Encoded protein: CASSLDGGQYGYTF. This chain joins TRBV5-1 and TRBJ1-2, with D possibly matching TRBD1 (5 bases). V lost 0 bases and J lost 5, with 11 bases in between. This CDR3 has 14 amino acids. CDR1 SGHRS and CDR2 YFSETQ come from the germline V gene.

The CDR3 region has the DNA TGTGCCAGCAGTCCCCACGGGGAGGGTGATGATCAGCCCCAGCATTTT. This gives the protein CASSPHGEGDDQPQHF. V is TRBV27 and J is TRBJ1-5; D gene ambiguous. The CDR3 runs to 16 residues. CDR1 and CDR2 from the germline V gene are MNHEY and SMNVEV (reference sequence). The V end was cut by 5 bases, the J end by 5 bases, with 19 bases between.

V gene TRBV4-1 combines with J gene TRBJ2-7, with D perhaps TRBD1 or TRBD2 (5 bases each). This CDR3 contains 15 residues. CDR1 and CDR2 from the germline V gene are MGHRA and YSYEKL. V shed 0 bases and J shed 0 bases, with 9 bases lying between them. The CDR3: CASSQDWGFSYEQYF. CDR3 nucleotides: TGCGCCAGCAGCCAAGATTGGGGGTTCTCCTACGAGCAGTACTTC.

The V call is TRBV7-4, the J call TRBJ1-5, with D possibly matching TRBD1 (5 bases). This CDR3 comprises 13 residues. Deletions cut 5 bases from V and 7 bases from J, with 12 bases between. CDR1 is SGHVT and CDR2 is SQSDAQ in the germline V gene. CDR3 DNA: TGTGCCAGCAGCCATTCAGGGTTGCAGCCCCAGCATTTT. Its protein is CASSHSGLQPQHF.

DNA of the CDR3: TGCAGCGTTGGGGGCGGGACTAGCGGGACCGGGGAGCTGTTTTTT. It encodes CSVGGGTSGTGELFF. V and J are TRBV29-1 and TRBJ2-2; 12 nucleotides match TRBD2. Germline V lookup: CDR1 SQVTM, CDR2 ANQGSEA. Trimming removed 4 bases from V and 5 bases from J; junction bases left unmatched: 5. This CDR3 has 15 residues.

This chain links TRBV7-2 with TRBJ2-3, with 9 bases fitting TRBD2. V was clipped by 7 bases and J by 7 bases; unmatched bases: 12. Looked up from germline, CDR1 is SGHTA and CDR2 is FQGNSA. The CDR3 contains 15 residues. Here the CDR3 DNA reads TGTGCCAGCACGCCTATGGGACTAGCTGTATATACGCAGTATTTT. This codes for CASTPMGLAVYTQYF.

This clone was seen a single time. J is TRBJ2-1 and V is TRBV7-2; D is uncertain. Germline CDR1 is SGHTA and CDR2 is FQGNSA. V dropped 4 bases and J dropped 6 bases, with 16 bases sitting between them. The CDR3 is made up of 15 amino acids. Here the CDR3 DNA reads TGTGCCAGCAGCTCAAGGAAAGACAACATCAATGAGCAGTTCTTC. Protein sequence: CASSSRKDNINEQFF.

About this clone: It may be a read error: a sequence one base away is much more abundant. The V and J genes are TRBV2 and TRBJ1-1; D not certain. Trimming cost V 6 bases and J 5 bases, with 7 bases left between them. Per germline, CDR1 SNHLY and CDR2 FYNNEI. The CDR3 spans 11 residues. CDR3 nucleotide sequence: TGTGCCAGCAGCCTGTGGACTGAAGCTTTCTTT. Its translation is CASSLWTEAFF.

The chain employs TRBV9 and TRBJ2-5; D is unclear. V was clipped by 4 bases and J by 2 bases, with 12 bases between them. The CDR3 extends over 14 amino acids. CDR1 SGDLS and CDR2 YYNGEE come from the germline V gene. This CDR3 reads CASSTSPYQETQYF. The CDR3 DNA is TGTGCCAGCAGCACCAGCCCGTATCAAGAGACCCAGTACTTC. The full variable domain, in which reference TRBV9 and TRBJ2-5 provide the parts outside the CDR3, is DSGVTQTPKHLITATGQRVTLRCSPRSGDLSVYWYQQSLDQGLQFLIQYYNGEERAKGNILERFSAQQFPDLHSELNLSSLELGDSALYFCASSTSPYQETQYFGPGTRLLVL.

The gene calls are TRBV7-4 and TRBJ1-5; 7 bases map to TRBD1. Germline CDR1 and CDR2: SGHVT and SQSDAQ. Unmatched junction bases numbered 8, after V lost 5 bases and J lost 4 bases. The CDR3 is 15 amino acids. CDR3 coding DNA: TGTGCCAGCAGCCCGAGGGACAGACCGAATCAGCCCCAGCATTTT. Its translation: CASSPRDRPNQPQHF.

This clone has only a few counts. The genes are TRBV6-1 and TRBJ1-2, with 7 positions matching TRBD1. The trim removed 4 bases at V and 4 bases at J, leaving 12 bases unmatched. CDR3 length: 16 amino acids. Germline V CDR1 and CDR2: MNHNS, SASEGT. CDR3 sequence: CASSGGPGQNGYGYTF. In DNA, the CDR3 is TGTGCCAGCAGTGGCGGCCCGGGACAGAATGGCTATGGCTACACCTTC.

The CDR3 DNA sequence: TGTGCCAGCTTCTCTCCAACCCCGGGACCCCTCACCGGGGAGCTGTTTTTT. As protein: CASFSPTPGPLTGELFF. The V and J genes are TRBV21-1 and TRBJ2-2. TRBV21-1 represents a pseudogene. The CDR3 length is 17 residues.

The chain uses TRBV4-3 and TRBJ2-3, with TRBD2 identical over 10 bases. The length of the CDR3 is 15 residues. Germline lookup yields CDR1 LGHNA and CDR2 YSLEER. With 4 bases clipped from V and 1 base from J, the junction kept 2 bases outside the gene matches. The CDR3 nucleotides read TGCGCCAGCAGCCGCGGGACTAGCGGCACAGATACGCAGTATTTT. Amino acid sequence: CASSRGTSGTDTQYF.

The chain combines TRBV5-3 with TRBJ2-3; no definite D call. TRBV5-3 is given ORF status, its function remaining uncertain. V was trimmed by 4 bases and J by 1 base, leaving 7 bases between them. This CDR3 comprises 13 residues. The CDR3 coding sequence is TGTGCCAGAAGCGCACCGGGCACAGATACGCAGTATTTT. Its translation is CARSAPGTDTQYF.

Details on this clone: One end of the junction varies from germline; a read error may be responsible. The V and J genes are TRBV6-4 and TRBJ2-1; 7 bases align to TRBD1. Germline-derived CDR1 and CDR2 are MRHNA and SNTAGT. The CDR3 length is 13 residues. The CDR3 protein is CASSASLQGSVVF. The CDR3 bases are TGTGCCAGCAGTGCTTCCCTACAGGGGAGTGTGGTCTTC.

This clone appeared a single time. The rearrangement joins TRBV28 to TRBJ2-1, with 7 bases aligning to TRBD2. Germline CDR1 is MDHEN and CDR2 is SYDVKM. The CDR3 runs 15 residues. Losses at the gene ends were 6 bases for V and 6 bases for J; bases not matched to a gene: 11. For the CDR3, the DNA is TGTGCCAGCAGCATAGCGGGCCCCTTCTTCAATGAGCAGTTCTTC. Translation gives CASSIAGPFFNEQFF. The full variable domain, with the rest looked up from reference TRBV28 and TRBJ2-1, is DVKVTQSSRYLVKRTGEKVFLECVQDMDHENMFWYRQDPGLGLRLIYFSYDVKMKEKGDIPEGYSVSREKKERFSLILESASTNQTSMYLCASSIAGPFFNEQFFGPGTRLTVL.

Worth noting for this clone: Compared with germline, one end of the junction differs, possibly owing to a read error. The sample holds other DNA sequences that translate to the same CDR3. The CDR3 sequence: CASSTPDTGELFF. The CDR3 DNA reads as TGCGCCAGCAGCACACCTGACACCGGGGAGCTGTTTTTT. The chain uses TRBV6-6 and TRBJ2-2; no clear D. Germline values: CDR1 MNHNY, CDR2 SVGAGI (reference sequence). This CDR3 has 13 residues.

V usage is TRBV7-4 and J usage is TRBJ2-7, with a weak D call TRBD2 (6 bases). The CDR3 consists of 12 residues. The V end was cut by 5 bases, the J end by 12 bases, with 17 bases between. Looked up from germline, CDR1 is SGHVT and CDR2 is SQSDAQ. The CDR3 DNA reads TGTGCCAGCAGCCCCGGGGGAGTCTCGGGGTACTTC. Translated: CASSPGGVSGYF.

This clone was counted a few times. The rearrangement uses TRBV29-1 and TRBJ1-1; 7 bases match TRBD1. J gave up 6 bases and V 7 bases, and 8 bases lay outside the gene matches. Germline CDR1 and CDR2: SQVTM and ANQGSEA. The CDR3 covers 12 residues. DNA for the CDR3: TGCAGCGCCGGACAGGCCGTCGCTGAAGCTTTCTTT. Protein product: CSAGQAVAEAFF.

The rearrangement links TRBV5-1 to TRBJ2-1, with 9 nucleotides matching TRBD1. J lost 4 bases, V lost 2 bases, and 7 bases had no gene match. Germline V gives CDR1 SGHRS, CDR2 YFSETQ. The CDR3 loop spans 16 amino acids. The CDR3 sequence is CASSFLGQGLYNEQFF. CDR3 nucleotides: TGCGCCAGCAGCTTCCTCGGACAGGGGTTGTACAATGAGCAGTTCTTC.

V and J are TRBV5-4 and TRBJ2-1; 10 bases are a match to TRBD2. Germline values: CDR1 SGHNT, CDR2 YYREEE (reference sequence). CDR3 size: 15 residues. V lost 4 bases to trimming and J lost 4 bases; unmatched junction nucleotides: 5. The CDR3 DNA follows: TGTGCCAGCAGCGCCGGGACTAGCGAATACAATGAGCAGTTCTTC. As protein: CASSAGTSEYNEQFF.

V and J are TRBV4-3 and TRBJ2-1, with D hard to call. The CDR3 is made up of 12 amino acids. Trimming left V 3 bases short and J 9 bases short, with 9 bases between. Germline-derived CDR1 and CDR2 are LGHNA and YSLEER. The CDR3 nucleotides read TGCGCCAGCAGCCAGCTAGGTTCTGAGCAGTTCTTC. The encoded protein is CASSQLGSEQFF.

The chain combines TRBV6-1 with TRBJ2-3; D gene unclear. The CDR3 is 13 residues long. Between the trimmed V and J ends, which lost 6 bases and 4 bases, there was a span of 11 bases. Per germline, CDR1 MNHNS and CDR2 SASEGT. CDR3 sequence reads: CASRTLWPDTQYF. As DNA, the CDR3 is TGTGCCAGCAGGACACTTTGGCCAGATACGCAGTATTTT.

This clone was counted a few times. The CDR3 DNA sequence: TGTGCCAGCAGTGATGGCAGGGGAATCAATCAGCCCCAGCATTTT. Translated: CASSDGRGINQPQHF. This sequence joins TRBV2 and TRBJ1-5; weak D call: TRBD1 (6 bases). Germline loops: CDR1 SNHLY, CDR2 FYNNEI. Trimming took 3 bases from V and 3 from J, leaving 12 bases between them. The CDR3 is made up of 15 amino acids.

The chain joins TRBV20-1 to TRBJ2-5; TRBD2 is a possible D gene (5 bases). This CDR3 is built from 11 residues. Trimming stripped 3 bases from V and 5 bases from J, with 7 bases between. Germline CDR1 and CDR2: DFQATT and SNEGSKA (reference sequence). DNA of the CDR3: TGCAGTGCTAGGCGGGCGGAGACCCAGTACTTC. Amino acids: CSARRAETQYF.

This rearrangement joins TRBV27 to TRBJ2-3; D is undetermined. The CDR3 is 15 amino acids. CDR1 is MNHEY, CDR2 SMNVEV, per germline (reference sequence). V lost 3 bases to trimming and J lost 1 base, with 11 bases between them. The CDR3 spells CASSFYLTGTDTQYF. The CDR3 DNA sequence: TGTGCCAGCAGTTTTTACCTCACAGGCACAGATACGCAGTATTTT.

This chain links TRBV7-9 with TRBJ2-7; the D gene is possibly TRBD2 (6 bases). The CDR3 is 15 amino acids. Between the trimmed V and J ends, which lost 2 bases and 7 bases, there was a span of 18 bases. CDR1 is SEHNR, CDR2 FQNEAQ, per germline (reference sequence). The CDR3 coding sequence is TGTGCCAGCAGCTTACCCTCCGACCCGGCGGGGGAGCAGTACTTC. Residues: CASSLPSDPAGEQYF.